These 14 T cell receptor beta chains originate from one sample sequenced in a study of T cell responses to AZD1222 COVID-19 vaccine (dated by TCRdb to about 2021). Explained via the paper, the time point label denotes: baseline before first vaccination. Library construction relied on the immunoSEQ multiplex PCR assay. This is the immuneACCESS table as TCRdb keeps it, with only in-frame sequences that have V and J called. A part of the clones is gone; compared with another copy, unresolved V genes explain less than half, and the rest is unexplained. The sample table records 72,000 or so clones; around 90% of these occur just once. About 4.3% of the sample is in the top ten clones. Sequencing was performed on peripheral blood, taken on day 0 of AZD1222 vaccination. The receptor set was obtained from an adult in good health.

The CDR3 here is CASSRDGPLSYEQYF. CDR3 coding DNA: TGTGCCAGCAGCCGGGACGGTCCTCTCTCCTACGAGCAGTACTTC. The chain links TRBV5-4 to TRBJ2-7; D tentatively reads TRBD1 or TRBD2 (5 bases each). V shed 4 bases and J shed 0 bases, with 14 bases lying between them. This CDR3 is built from 15 residues. Germline lookup yields CDR1 SGHNT and CDR2 YYREEE (reference sequence).

The chain combines TRBV13 with TRBJ1-5; the D gene is possibly TRBD1 (6 bases). The CDR3 consists of 14 residues. V lost 0 bases to trimming and J lost 6 bases, with 9 bases between them. In germline, CDR1 is PRHDT, CDR2 FYEKMQ (reference sequence). The CDR3 loop is CASSLGGGGQPQHF. CDR3 coding DNA: TGTGCCAGCAGCTTAGGTGGGGGCGGTCAGCCCCAGCATTTT.

The V gene is TRBV6-2 or TRBV6-3, the J gene TRBJ1-5, with 8 bases matching TRBD1. This CDR3 region has 13 residues. Germline lookup yields CDR1 MNHEY and CDR2 SVGEGT. Germline trimming cut 8 bases from V and 4 bases from J; bases unmatched to any gene: 4. CDR3 sequence reads: CASGRTGNQPQHF. For the CDR3, the DNA is TGTGCCAGCGGCCGGACAGGGAATCAGCCCCAGCATTTT.

This clone has just one count. The chain has TRBV3-1 (or the pseudogene TRBV3-2) and TRBJ2-3; 12 nucleotides align to TRBD2. The V gene's germline CDR1 is LGHDT and CDR2 YNNKEL (reference sequence). The CDR3 length is 17 residues. Germline trimming cut 3 bases from V and 5 bases from J; bases unmatched to any gene: 9. CDR3 sequence (DNA): TGTGCCAGCAGCCAGGGACCGACTAGCGGGAGTGGAGATACGCAGTATTTT. Encoded protein: CASSQGPTSGSGDTQYF.

This clone was observed once. The rearrangement uses TRBV7-3 and TRBJ1-5; 9 nucleotides align to TRBD1. CDR3 length: 15 residues. Germline trimming cut 8 bases from V and 3 bases from J; bases unmatched to any gene: 8. CDR1 and CDR2 (germline): SGHTA, FQGTGA. Here the CDR3 reads CASAPGQGVNQPQHF. The DNA of the CDR3 is TGTGCCAGCGCTCCGGGACAGGGAGTCAATCAGCCCCAGCATTTT.

The chain employs TRBV5-1 and TRBJ1-5, with D hard to call. Trimming took 0 bases from V and 5 from J, leaving 6 bases between them. The germline V gene encodes CDR1 SGHRS and CDR2 YFSETQ. This CDR3 is 13 amino acids long. This CDR3 reads CASSLVGDQPQHF. As DNA, the CDR3 is TGCGCCAGCAGCTTGGTTGGAGATCAGCCCCAGCATTTT.

V and J are TRBV29-1 and TRBJ1-2; D possibly corresponds to TRBD1 (5 bases). Germline CDR1 SQVTM, CDR2 ANQGSEA. V shed 6 bases and J shed 8 bases, with 16 bases lying between them. This CDR3 is built from 12 residues. The CDR3 sequence is CSVAHRREGYTF. CDR3 nucleotide sequence: TGCAGCGTCGCTCACAGGAGGGAGGGCTACACCTTC.

This sequence joins TRBV6-5 and TRBJ2-7, with D unclear. V was pared by 7 bases and J by 0 bases, with 13 bases between. Germline CDR1 MNHEY, CDR2 SVGAGI. The CDR3 contains 14 residues. In DNA form, the CDR3 reads TGTGCCAGCAAGGTGGGCCATAGCTCCTACGAGCAGTACTTC. It codes for CASKVGHSSYEQYF.

This clone was counted a single time. The chain links TRBV6-5 to TRBJ2-1, with a possible D match to TRBD1 (5 bases). The CDR3 has 14 amino acids. Germline V CDR1 and CDR2: MNHEY, SVGAGI. Trimming stripped 7 bases from V and 5 bases from J, with 15 bases between. CDR3 sequence (DNA): TGTGCCAGCAAAGACAGCCAAGGAGACAATGAGCAGTTCTTC. This translates into CASKDSQGDNEQFF.

The chain is built from TRBV12-3 or TRBV12-4 and TRBJ1-2; 7 bases are a match to TRBD1. The CDR3 runs 13 residues. Trimming at V came to 5 bases and at J to 2 bases, leaving 2 bases not matched to a gene. The CDR3 DNA reads TGTGCCAGCAGTGAACAGGGGAACTATGGCTACACCTTC. Amino acids: CASSEQGNYGYTF.

The gene calls are TRBV18 and TRBJ1-1; D may be TRBD1 (5 bases). Germline V gives CDR1 KGHSH, CDR2 LQKENI. This CDR3 has 16 residues. Trimming left V 3 bases short and J 1 base short, with 15 bases between. CDR3 sequence: CASSPRLDIGNTEAFF. The CDR3 DNA reads TGTGCCAGCTCACCCCGTTTGGACATAGGGAACACTGAAGCTTTCTTT.

The rearrangement links TRBV3-1 (or the pseudogene TRBV3-2) to TRBJ2-5, with unresolved D. The CDR3 has 12 amino acids. CDR1 and CDR2 from the germline V gene are LGHDT and YNNKEL (reference sequence). V dropped 2 bases and J dropped 7 bases, with 8 bases sitting between them. The CDR3 spells CASSQLSGTQYF. The CDR3 coding sequence is TGTGCCAGCAGCCAATTGTCCGGGACCCAGTACTTC.

V usage is TRBV3-1 (or the pseudogene TRBV3-2) and J usage is TRBJ2-5, with D unresolved. V lost 5 bases and J lost 5, with 9 bases in between. The CDR3 runs to 12 residues. Germline CDR1 is LGHDT and CDR2 is YNNKEL (reference sequence). DNA for the CDR3: TGTGCCAGCAGCGCCCTGGCCGAGACCCAGTACTTC. This codes for CASSALAETQYF.

This rearrangement joins TRBV5-1 to TRBJ1-6, with 7 bases lining up with TRBD1. Germline CDR1 SGHRS, CDR2 YFSETQ. This CDR3 comprises 15 residues. The J segment lost 10 bases and the V segment lost 3 bases, leaving 10 bases of the junction unmatched. Here the CDR3 reads CASSSAGTDLSPLHF. The DNA of the CDR3 is TGCGCCAGCAGCTCGGCCGGGACAGACTTGTCACCCCTCCACTTT. Together with reference TRBV5-1 and TRBJ1-6, the CDR3 gives the full variable domain: KAGVTQTPRYLIKTRGQQVTLSCSPISGHRSVSWYQQTPGQGLQFLFEYFSETQRNKGNFPGRFSGRQFSNSRSEMNVSTLELGDSALYLCASSSAGTDLSPLHFGNGTRLTVT.